The 10 T cell receptor beta chains below were found in one sample sequenced in a study of Ad26.COV2.S vaccination and SARS-CoV-2 variants. Using immunoSEQ multiplex PCR, the repertoire was profiled, and TCRdb retains in-frame clones only, with some absent. The sample consists of about 400,000 clones, around 85% of them appearing once. Treatment given: around 19 received Ad26.COV2.S at low or high dose, single or two shots; 5 received placebo; per-sample allocation not given. Sampling occurred on day 63 after the first vaccine or placebo injection. The specimen was peripheral blood, collected in a trial of Ad26.COV2.S vaccine versus placebo. All receptors come from a person between 18 and 60 years old who received the Ad26.COV2.S COVID-19 vaccine or a placebo.

With respect to this clone: This sample also contains other DNA sequences that code for the same CDR3. This chain uses TRBV3-1 (or the pseudogene TRBV3-2) with TRBJ2-5; 16 bases match TRBD2. V trimming: 6 bases; J trimming: 2 bases; junction bases outside the gene matches: 3. Germline CDR1 is LGHDT and CDR2 is YNNKEL (reference sequence). CDR3 length equals 16 residues. CDR3 sequence reads: CASSLGLAGGQETQYF. In DNA form, the CDR3 reads TGTGCCAGCAGTCTGGGACTAGCGGGGGGGCAAGAGACCCAGTACTTC.

The chain combines TRBV5-1 with TRBJ2-2, with 8 positions matching TRBD1. This CDR3 is built from 16 residues. Losses at the gene ends were 1 base for V and 6 bases for J; bases not matched to a gene: 8. CDR1 is SGHRS, CDR2 YFSETQ, per germline. As DNA, the CDR3 is TGCGCCAGCAGCTTGTCTCAGGGGGCGGAGGCCGGGGAGCTGTTTTTT. This codes for CASSLSQGAEAGELFF.

The sample holds a few counts of this clone. The chain uses TRBV7-2 and TRBJ2-2; TRBD2 matches at 9 bases. Germline CDR1 SGHTA, CDR2 FQGNSA. With 5 bases clipped from V and 1 base from J, the junction kept 2 bases outside the gene matches. The CDR3 sequence is 15 residues long. In DNA, the CDR3 is TGTGCCAGCAGCCGTAGCGGGGGGAACACCGGGGAGCTGTTTTTT. It is translated as CASSRSGGNTGELFF. Supplemented by reference TRBV7-2 and TRBJ2-2, the full variable domain reads GAGVSQSPSNKVTEKGKDVELRCDPISGHTALYWYRQSLGQGLEFLIYFQGNSAPDKSGLPSDRFSAERTGGSVSTLTIQRTQQEDSAVYLCASSRSGGNTGELFFGEGSRLTVL.

The rearrangement links TRBV18 to TRBJ2-1; 7 bases line up with TRBD2. This CDR3 has 14 amino acids. Germline-derived CDR1 and CDR2 are KGHSH and LQKENI. The ends lost 2 bases at V and 9 bases at J; junction bases unmatched: 7. CDR3: CASSPTRLASEQFF. The CDR3 DNA reads as TGTGCCAGCTCACCAACAAGACTAGCCAGTGAGCAGTTCTTC.

This clone was counted once. The CDR3 bases are TGTGCCAGCAGCGGAAACCAGGGGGCCAAAAACATTCAGTACTTC. Amino acids: CASSGNQGAKNIQYF. The rearrangement joins TRBV5-4 to TRBJ2-4, with a weak D call TRBD1 (6 bases). The V end lost 4 bases, the J end lost 1 base, and 12 bases lay between the germline ends. Germline-derived CDR1 and CDR2 are SGHNT and YYREEE (reference sequence). The CDR3 loop spans 15 amino acids.

This clone was picked up a small number of times. The chain uses TRBV7-9 and TRBJ2-7; the match to TRBD1 covers 7 bases. This CDR3 spans 13 amino acids. Losses at the gene ends were 5 bases for V and 3 bases for J; bases not matched to a gene: 4. From germline, CDR1 is SEHNR and CDR2 FQNEAQ (reference sequence). CDR3 DNA sequence: TGTGCCAGCAGCATCCGGGACAGCTACGAGCAGTACTTC. It specifies CASSIRDSYEQYF.

The DNA for the CDR3 is TGTGCCAGCAGCAAAAAGGGCCCGATTAATGAAAAACTGTTTTTT. Its protein product is CASSKKGPINEKLFF. This chain connects TRBV21-1 to TRBJ1-4. TRBV21-1 is labeled a pseudogene. This CDR3 has 15 residues.

This clone was observed a few times. This chain joins TRBV5-6 and TRBJ2-2; D may match TRBD1 or TRBD2 (6 bases each). The V end was cut by 1 base, the J end by 7 bases, with 11 bases between. The CDR3 length is 14 residues. The germline CDR1 and CDR2 sequences are SGHDT and YYEEEE. For the CDR3, the DNA is TGTGCCAGCAGCTTGACAGGGAGGAACGGGGAGCTGTTTTTT. The encoded protein is CASSLTGRNGELFF.

The rearrangement links TRBV5-1 to TRBJ2-5; D uncertain. Germline V lookup: CDR1 SGHRS, CDR2 YFSETQ. The CDR3 extends over 14 amino acids. V was shortened by 1 base and J by 2 bases, with 9 bases between the two germline ends. Written as DNA, the CDR3 is TGCGCCAGCAGCTTGTTTGCGGAGCAAGAGACCCAGTACTTC. Translation gives CASSLFAEQETQYF.

J is TRBJ2-1 and V is TRBV6-1; 9 bases line up with TRBD2. This CDR3 spans 16 amino acids. CDR1 is MNHNS and CDR2 is SASEGT in the germline V gene. V shed 1 base and J 8 bases; nucleotides not matched to a gene: 9. CDR3 coding DNA: TGTGCCAGCAGTGAAGGACGGACTAGCGCGGTCCATGAGCAGTTCTTC. This sequence encodes CASSEGRTSAVHEQFF.